This T cell receptor (beta chain) was captured by sequencing in a study of blood T cell repertoires in COVID-19. Study-wide context: The origin of the acute and convalescent COVID-19 samples was the United States, Italy and Spain. From T cells, B-cell-depleted T cells, or PBMCs came the material, which was cDNA or gDNA.

Patients at the Seattle site were enrolled during active infection and followed longitudinally. In the authors' workflow: Amplification of reference gene primers provided the estimated nucleated cell counts. Generated by immunoSEQ multiplex PCR, the TCRdb table keeps only in-frame clones and is missing some. V and J calls and clone size are as listed in that table; D and trimming were resolved from the DNA. The sample carries fewer than 300,000 clones, approximately 87% recorded once. CDR1 SGHTA and CDR2 FQGNSA come from the germline V gene. The CDR3 spans 17 residues. V lost 4 bases, J lost 0 bases, and 16 bases lay in between.

The sequence derives from a woman aged 25 to 39 with COVID-19, enrolled during active disease. The V and J genes are TRBV7-2 and TRBJ1-3; D not certain. Sequencing used peripheral blood. This CDR3 reads CASSSRKEGLSGNTIYF. CDR3 coding DNA: TGTGCCAGCAGCTCCCGAAAAGAGGGTCTCTCTGGAAACACCATATATTTT.